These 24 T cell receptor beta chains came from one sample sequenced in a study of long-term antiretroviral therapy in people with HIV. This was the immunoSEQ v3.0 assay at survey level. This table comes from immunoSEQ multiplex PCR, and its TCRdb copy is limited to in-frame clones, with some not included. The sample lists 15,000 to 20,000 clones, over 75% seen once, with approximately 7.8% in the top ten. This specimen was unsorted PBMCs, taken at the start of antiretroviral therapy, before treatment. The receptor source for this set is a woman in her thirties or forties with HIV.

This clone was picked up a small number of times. The CDR3 is CARYPSSYEQYF. The CDR3 nucleotides are TGTGCCCGCTACCCAAGCTCCTACGAGCAGTACTTC. The rearrangement uses TRBV21-1 and TRBJ2-7; the table's D gene call, TRBD2, was not cross checked with the DNA. TRBV21-1 is a pseudogene segment. The CDR3 covers 12 residues.

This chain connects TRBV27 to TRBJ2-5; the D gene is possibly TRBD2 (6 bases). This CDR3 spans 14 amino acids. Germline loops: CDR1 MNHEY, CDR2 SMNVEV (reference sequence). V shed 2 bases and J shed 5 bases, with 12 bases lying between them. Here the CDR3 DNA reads TGTGCCAGCAGTTTAGACGGGAGAGGGGAGACCCAGTACTTC. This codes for CASSLDGRGETQYF.

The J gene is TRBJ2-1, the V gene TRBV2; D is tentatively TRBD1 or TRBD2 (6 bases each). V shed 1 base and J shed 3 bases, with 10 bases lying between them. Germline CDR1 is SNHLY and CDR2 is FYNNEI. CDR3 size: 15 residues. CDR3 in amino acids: CASSEEEGGYNEQFF. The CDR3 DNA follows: TGTGCCAGCAGTGAAGAGGAGGGGGGCTACAATGAGCAGTTCTTC.

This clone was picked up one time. CDR3 sequence (DNA): TGTGCCAGCAGTGAAGACGGGGGGGCTCAAGAGACCCAGTACTTC. Encoded protein: CASSEDGGAQETQYF. This chain uses TRBV6-1 with TRBJ2-5, with 8 bases fitting TRBD2. Germline V gene sequence: CDR1 MNHNS, CDR2 SASEGT. Trimming took 1 base from V and 2 from J; bases not matched to a gene: 3. The CDR3 spans 15 residues.

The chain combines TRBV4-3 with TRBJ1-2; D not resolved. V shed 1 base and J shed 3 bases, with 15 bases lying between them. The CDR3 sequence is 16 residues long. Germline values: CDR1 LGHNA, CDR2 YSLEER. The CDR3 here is CASSQGHEEVYYGYTF. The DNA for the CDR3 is TGCGCCAGCAGCCAAGGACACGAGGAGGTGTACTATGGCTACACCTTC.

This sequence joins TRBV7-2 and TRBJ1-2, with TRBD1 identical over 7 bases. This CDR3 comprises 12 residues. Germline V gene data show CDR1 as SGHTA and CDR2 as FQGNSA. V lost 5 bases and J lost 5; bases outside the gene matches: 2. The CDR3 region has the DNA TGTGCCAGCAGCCAGGGACAGTATGGCTACACCTTC. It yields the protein CASSQGQYGYTF.

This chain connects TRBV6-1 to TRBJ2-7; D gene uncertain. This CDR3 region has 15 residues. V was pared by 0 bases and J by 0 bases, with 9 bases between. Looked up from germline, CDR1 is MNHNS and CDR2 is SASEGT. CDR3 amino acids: CASSEAQDDSYEQYF. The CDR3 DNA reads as TGTGCCAGCAGTGAAGCGCAGGACGACTCCTACGAGCAGTACTTC.

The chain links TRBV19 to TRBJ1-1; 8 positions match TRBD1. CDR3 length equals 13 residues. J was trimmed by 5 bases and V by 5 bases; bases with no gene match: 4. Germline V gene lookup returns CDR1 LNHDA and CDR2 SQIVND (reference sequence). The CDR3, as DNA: TGTGCCAGTAGTCCACAGGGGGGGACTGAAGCTTTCTTT. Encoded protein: CASSPQGGTEAFF.

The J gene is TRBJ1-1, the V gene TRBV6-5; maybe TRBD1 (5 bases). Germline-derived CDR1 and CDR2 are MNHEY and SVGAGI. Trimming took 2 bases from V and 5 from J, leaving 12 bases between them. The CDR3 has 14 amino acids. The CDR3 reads CASSYGGGWTEAFF. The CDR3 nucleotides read TGTGCCAGCAGTTACGGGGGAGGGTGGACTGAAGCTTTCTTT.

For the CDR3, the DNA is TGCGCCAGCAGCCATAGTGGAGGAGGGGAGACCCAGTACTTC. Amino acids: CASSHSGGGETQYF. The J gene is TRBJ2-5, the V gene TRBV4-3; tentatively, D is TRBD2 (6 bases). Germline loops: CDR1 LGHNA, CDR2 YSLEER. The length of the CDR3 is 14 residues. Trimming pared 3 bases from V and 5 bases from J, leaving 13 bases between.

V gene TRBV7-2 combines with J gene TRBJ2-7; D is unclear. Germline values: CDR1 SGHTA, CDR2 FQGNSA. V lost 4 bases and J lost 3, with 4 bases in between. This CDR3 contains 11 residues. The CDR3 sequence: CASSSLYEQYF. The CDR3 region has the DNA TGTGCCAGCAGCTCCCTCTACGAGCAGTACTTC.

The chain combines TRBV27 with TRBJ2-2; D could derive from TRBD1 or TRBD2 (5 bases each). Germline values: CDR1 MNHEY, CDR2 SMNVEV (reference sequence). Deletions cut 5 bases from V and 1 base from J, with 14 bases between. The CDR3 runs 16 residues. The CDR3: CASSLAGWLNTGELFF. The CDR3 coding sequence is TGTGCCAGCAGTCTAGCAGGGTGGTTGAACACCGGGGAGCTGTTTTTT.

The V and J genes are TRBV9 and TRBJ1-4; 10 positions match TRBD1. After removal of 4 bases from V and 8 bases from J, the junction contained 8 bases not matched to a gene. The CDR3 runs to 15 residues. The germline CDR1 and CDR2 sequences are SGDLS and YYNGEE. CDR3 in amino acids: CASSITGTGAEKLFF. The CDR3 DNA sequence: TGTGCCAGCAGCATTACCGGGACAGGGGCCGAAAAACTGTTTTTT. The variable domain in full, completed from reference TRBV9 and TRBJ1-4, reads DSGVTQTPKHLITATGQRVTLRCSPRSGDLSVYWYQQSLDQGLQFLIQYYNGEERAKGNILERFSAQQFPDLHSELNLSSLELGDSALYFCASSITGTGAEKLFFGSGTQLSVL.

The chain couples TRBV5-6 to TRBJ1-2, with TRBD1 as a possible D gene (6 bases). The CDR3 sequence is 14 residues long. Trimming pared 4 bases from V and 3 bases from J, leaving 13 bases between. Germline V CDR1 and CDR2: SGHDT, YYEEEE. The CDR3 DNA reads TGTGCCAGCAGCCCGGTGGGGGCGGACTATGGCTACACCTTC. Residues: CASSPVGADYGYTF.

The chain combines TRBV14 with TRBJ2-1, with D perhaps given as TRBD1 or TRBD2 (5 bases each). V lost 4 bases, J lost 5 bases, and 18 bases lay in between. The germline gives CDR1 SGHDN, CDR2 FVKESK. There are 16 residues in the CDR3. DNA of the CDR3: TGTGCCAGCAGCCTGTCACATCGGGGCCTAAACAATGAGCAGTTCTTC. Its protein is CASSLSHRGLNNEQFF.

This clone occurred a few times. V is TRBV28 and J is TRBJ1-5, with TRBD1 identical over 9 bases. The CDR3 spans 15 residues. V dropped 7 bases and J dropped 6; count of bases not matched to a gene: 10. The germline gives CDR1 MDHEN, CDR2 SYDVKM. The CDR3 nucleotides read TGTGCCAGCACCATACAGGGGGCTGTAGTTCAGCCCCAGCATTTT. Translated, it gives CASTIQGAVVQPQHF.

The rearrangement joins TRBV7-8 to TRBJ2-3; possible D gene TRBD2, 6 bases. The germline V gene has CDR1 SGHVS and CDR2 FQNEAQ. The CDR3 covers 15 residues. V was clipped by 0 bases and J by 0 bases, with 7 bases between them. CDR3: CASSLAGGSTDTQYF. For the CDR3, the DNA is TGTGCCAGCAGCTTAGCGGGGGGTAGCACAGATACGCAGTATTTT.

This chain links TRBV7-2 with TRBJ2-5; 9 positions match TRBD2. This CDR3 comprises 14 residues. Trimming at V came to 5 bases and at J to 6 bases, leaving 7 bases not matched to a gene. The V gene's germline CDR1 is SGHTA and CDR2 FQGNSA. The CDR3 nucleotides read TGTGCCAGCAGCGGCGGGGGGGCCCTGAAGACCCAGTACTTC. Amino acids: CASSGGGALKTQYF.

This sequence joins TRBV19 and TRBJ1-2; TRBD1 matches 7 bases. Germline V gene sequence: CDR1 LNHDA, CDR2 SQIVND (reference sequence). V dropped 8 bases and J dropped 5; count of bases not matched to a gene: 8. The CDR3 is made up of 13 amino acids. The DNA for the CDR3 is TGTGCCAGTGGTCCGGGACAGTCATATGGCTACACCTTC. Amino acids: CASGPGQSYGYTF.

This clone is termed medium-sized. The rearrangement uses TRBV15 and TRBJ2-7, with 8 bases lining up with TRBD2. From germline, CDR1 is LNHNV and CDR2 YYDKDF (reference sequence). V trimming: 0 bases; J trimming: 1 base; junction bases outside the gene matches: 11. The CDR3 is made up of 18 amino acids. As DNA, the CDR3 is TGTGCCACCAGCAGAGATGACATTAGCGGGGAGGATTCCTACGAGCAGTACTTC. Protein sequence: CATSRDDISGEDSYEQYF.

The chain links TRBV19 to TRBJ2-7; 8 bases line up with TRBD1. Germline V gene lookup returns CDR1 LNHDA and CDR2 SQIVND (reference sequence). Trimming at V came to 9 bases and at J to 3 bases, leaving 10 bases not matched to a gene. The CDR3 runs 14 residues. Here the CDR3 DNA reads TGTGCCAGCTCTCCGGCCAGGGGGCTCTACGAGCAGTACTTC. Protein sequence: CASSPARGLYEQYF.

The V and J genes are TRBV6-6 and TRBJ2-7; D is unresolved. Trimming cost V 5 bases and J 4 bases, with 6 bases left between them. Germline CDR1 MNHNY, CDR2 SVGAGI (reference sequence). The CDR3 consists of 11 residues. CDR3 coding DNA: TGTGCCAGCAGTCTTCAATACGAGCAGTACTTC. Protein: CASSLQYEQYF.

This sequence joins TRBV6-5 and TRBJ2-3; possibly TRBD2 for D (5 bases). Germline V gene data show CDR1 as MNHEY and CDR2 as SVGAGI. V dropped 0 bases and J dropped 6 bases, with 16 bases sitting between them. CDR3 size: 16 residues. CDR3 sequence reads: CASSYSMLAKSDTQYF. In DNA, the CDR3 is TGTGCCAGCAGTTACTCGATGCTAGCAAAGTCGGATACGCAGTATTTT.

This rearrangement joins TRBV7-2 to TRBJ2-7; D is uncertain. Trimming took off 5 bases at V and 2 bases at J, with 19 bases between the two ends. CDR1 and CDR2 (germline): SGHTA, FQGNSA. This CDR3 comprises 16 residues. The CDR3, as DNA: TGTGCCAGCAGCGAAGCCTTGGTCACCACCCCCTACGAGCAGTACTTC. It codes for CASSEALVTTPYEQYF.